Listed below are T cell receptor beta chains from one sample, sequenced in a study of T-cell memory formation after mild COVID-19. TCRdb itself ran the 5' RACE reads through MiXCR, one entry per CDR3 protein. The sample lists 350,000 or so distinct CDR3 sequences; under 15% were seen once. Sequences were obtained from PBMCs or a T cell subset sorted from them (not recorded which). The source of these receptors is a man aged 18 to 29 who had mild COVID-19 (a few samples of this study predate the infection). Cell type and time point are not known. Both conserved end residues are part of each CDR3. The D gene is left open where the match is weak. For some rows the clone size is stated as once, few or many, or as a class when expanded; others skip it.

TRBV5-1,few,TRBJ2-1,TRBD2,TGCGCCAGCAGCTTGACTAGCGTATCATGGAATGAGCAGTTCTTC,CASSLTSVSWNEQFF
TRBV7-9,few,TRBJ2-5,TRBD1,TGTGCCAGCAGCTCGGGACAGGGGTTGACCCAGTACTTC,CASSSGQGLTQYF
TRBV7-2,NA,TRBJ2-3,TRBD2,TGTGCCAGCAGCTTAGTTAGCGGGGGGGCCTCAGATACGCAGTATTTT,CASSLVSGGASDTQYF
TRBV20-1,few,TRBJ1-2,NA,TGCAGTGCTAGAGGGACGGCTGCTAACTATGGCTACACCTTC,CSARGTAANYGYTF
TRBV18,few,TRBJ1-4,NA,TGTGCCAGCTCAGCCTTAACAGGCCCCTATGAAAAACTGTTTTTT,CASSALTGPYEKLFF
TRBV12-3/TRBV12-4,many,TRBJ2-7,TRBD2,TGTGCCAGCAGTTTACCTAGCCTAGCGGGGTACGAGCAGTACTTC,CASSLPSLAGYEQYF
TRBV6-1,NA,TRBJ1-1,NA,TGTGCCAGCAGGAAGACCGCAGGGGAAGCTTTCTTT,CASRKTAGEAFF
TRBV5-1,few,TRBJ1-5,TRBD1,TGCGCCAGCAGCGCCACAGGGGATCAGCCCCAGCATTTT,CASSATGDQPQHF
TRBV7-9,NA,TRBJ2-7,NA,TGTGCCAGCAGCCTAGCCGTTGACGAGCAGTACTTC,CASSLAVDEQYF
TRBV12-3/TRBV12-4,NA,TRBJ1-1,NA,TGTGCCAGCAGTTTACGGGGCGCGGACACTGAAGCTTTCTTT,CASSLRGADTEAFF
TRBV20-1,NA,TRBJ2-3,NA,TGCAGTGCTAGAGATCCCCGGACTAGCACAGATACGCAGTATTTT,CSARDPRTSTDTQYF
TRBV18,NA,TRBJ1-2,NA,TGTGCCAGCTCACCCCGGGACCTACCAACCGGGTATGGCTACACCTTC,CASSPRDLPTGYGYTF
TRBV5-5,NA,TRBJ2-7,NA,TGTGCCAGCAGCTTGGAAGCAGTCTACGAGCAGTACTTC,CASSLEAVYEQYF
TRBV7-8,many,TRBJ2-3,NA,TGTGCCAGCAGCCCCGCGGCTGCAGATACGCAGTATTTT,CASSPAAADTQYF
TRBV9,NA,TRBJ1-2,NA,TGTGCCAGCAGCGTAACAGCCCGGACGTATGGCTACACCTTC,CASSVTARTYGYTF
TRBV5-4,few,TRBJ2-5,NA,TGTGCCAGCAGCTTGTCTTCCATGAGCCTCCAAGAGACCCAGTACTTC,CASSLSSMSLQETQYF
TRBV20-1,NA,TRBJ1-1,TRBD1,TGCAGTGCTAGGGCAGGGGGCTTCAAAGCTTTCTTT,CSARAGGFKAFF
TRBV6-5,few,TRBJ2-4,TRBD1,TGTGCCAGCAGTTACTCGGTCGGGACAGGGAAAAACATTCAGTACTTC,CASSYSVGTGKNIQYF
TRBV19,NA,TRBJ2-5,TRBD1,TGTGCCAGTAGTAGGGACAGCCGGGAGACCCAGTACTTC,CASSRDSRETQYF
TRBV7-3,NA,TRBJ1-2,NA,TGTGCCAGCAGTGATGGGAGTGGGTATGGCTACACCTTC,CASSDGSGYGYTF
TRBV7-9,many,TRBJ2-5,NA,TGTGCCAGCAGCTTACAGGGATCGGCCCAGTACTTC,CASSLQGSAQYF
TRBV9,NA,TRBJ1-5,NA,TGTGCCAGCAGCGTAGCCGCCAATCAGCCCCAGCATTTT,CASSVAANQPQHF
TRBV6-4,many,TRBJ2-3,NA,TGTGCCAGCGGGGCCGGGGGGCACACAGATACGCAGTATTTT,CASGAGGHTDTQYF
TRBV19,NA,TRBJ1-1,NA,TGTGCCAGTAGTGACTACAGGGAGATCGGCACTGAAGCTTTCTTT,CASSDYREIGTEAFF
TRBV7-2,NA,TRBJ2-3,NA,TGTGCCAGCAGCTTAGTGGGACAGCGGGGGGATACGCAGTATTTT,CASSLVGQRGDTQYF
TRBV7-9,many,TRBJ2-1,NA,TGTGCCAGCAGCTTAGTGGGCTCCTACAATGAGCAGTTCTTC,CASSLVGSYNEQFF
TRBV7-9,NA,TRBJ1-6,NA,TGTGCCAGCAGCTTAAACAGGGATCTCTCACCCCTCCACTTT,CASSLNRDLSPLHF
TRBV4-1,NA,TRBJ2-1,NA,TGCGCCAGCAGCCTTACACCGCTGAGCTCCTACAATGAGCAGTTCTTC,CASSLTPLSSYNEQFF
TRBV12-3/TRBV12-4,NA,TRBJ2-1,TRBD2,TGTGCCAGCAGCGGACTAGCGGGGGGATCATCCTACAATGAGCAGTTCTTC,CASSGLAGGSSYNEQFF
TRBV12-3/TRBV12-4,few,TRBJ1-2,NA,TGTGCCAGCAGTAGGGGTCGTGGAGCGCGGGCCCTGAACTATGGCTACACCTTC,CASSRGRGARALNYGYTF
TRBV7-2,many,TRBJ2-2,TRBD2,TGTGCCAGCAGCTTAGTATCCAGCGGGGGAGCCGGGGAGCTGTTTTTT,CASSLVSSGGAGELFF
TRBV20-1,NA,TRBJ2-7,NA,TGCAGTGCTCCTCAATCCCCAGGAGGTTCCTACGAGCAGTACTTC,CSAPQSPGGSYEQYF
TRBV30,NA,TRBJ2-5,TRBD2,TGTGCCTGGAGTGGGGCTAGCGGGGGACAAGAGACCCAGTACTTC,CAWSGASGGQETQYF
TRBV5-6,NA,TRBJ2-7,TRBD1,TGTGCCAGCAGTCGACCCGGGACAGGCTACGAGCAGTACTTC,CASSRPGTGYEQYF
TRBV20-1,NA,TRBJ1-1,NA,TGCAGTGCTAGAGGGTCCACTGAAGCTTTCTTT,CSARGSTEAFF
TRBV12-3/TRBV12-4,NA,TRBJ2-5,TRBD2,TGTGCCAGCAGTTTGGGTACTAGCGGGGCTCAAGAGACCCAGTACTTC,CASSLGTSGAQETQYF
TRBV7-9,few,TRBJ2-1,NA,TGTGCCAGCAGCCCCCGCAGCGCCCGACTTAATGAGCAGTTCTTC,CASSPRSARLNEQFF
TRBV5-6,many,TRBJ2-5,TRBD2,TGTGCCAGCAGCTTGGCTAGCGGGGGGTTCGAGACCCAGTACTTC,CASSLASGGFETQYF
TRBV5-1,few,TRBJ2-3,NA,TGCGCCAGCAGCTTGTACGGGGCGGGCACAGATACGCAGTATTTT,CASSLYGAGTDTQYF
TRBV12-3/TRBV12-4,few,TRBJ2-1,NA,TGTGCCAGCAGCCCTGAGGGCAGCTCCTACAATGAGCAGTTCTTC,CASSPEGSSYNEQFF
TRBV7-9,NA,TRBJ1-4,NA,TGTGCCAGCAGCTTCGAAGATAATGAAAAACTGTTTTTT,CASSFEDNEKLFF
TRBV20-1,NA,TRBJ2-1,NA,TGCAGTGCCGCCTTCCGTCCTGGGAATGAGCAGTTCTTC,CSAAFRPGNEQFF
TRBV5-1,NA,TRBJ2-7,NA,TGCGCCAGCAGCTTGGGACTAGGGACTTCCTACGAGCAGTACTTC,CASSLGLGTSYEQYF
TRBV9,few,TRBJ2-6,TRBD2,TGTGCCAGCAGCGAACAGCGGGGGGGCACCTCTGGGGCCAACGTCCTGACTTTC,CASSEQRGGTSGANVLTF
TRBV6-5,many,TRBJ1-1,NA,TGTGCCAGCAGCAGGGGCACTGAAGCTTTCTTT,CASSRGTEAFF
TRBV5-8,few,TRBJ1-2,NA,TGTGCCAGCAGCCCGAGGGACCGTCCAACCTTC,CASSPRDRPTF
TRBV12-3/TRBV12-4,NA,TRBJ2-3,NA,TGTGCCAGCGGGGGGCCCACAGATACGCAGTATTTT,CASGGPTDTQYF
TRBV6-6,few,TRBJ1-6,NA,TGTGCCAGCAGTGGGCTATATAATTCACCCCTCCACTTT,CASSGLYNSPLHF
TRBV12-5,NA,TRBJ2-1,NA,TGTGCTAGTGGTTTGGTAGGTATCGGCGGGGCCAGGGGTGAGCAGTTCTTC,CASGLVGIGGARGEQFF
TRBV24-1,NA,TRBJ2-1,TRBD2,TGTGCCACGGCCCCTTACTCGGGGGGGCCGGATGAGCAGTTCTTC,CATAPYSGGPDEQFF
TRBV7-2,NA,TRBJ2-5,NA,TGTGCCAGCAGCGTTAGCGGAGCCGGAGAGACCCAGTACTTC,CASSVSGAGETQYF